This T cell receptor (beta chain) is drawn from a study of shared T cell receptors in the human thymus. Produced via immunoSEQ multiplex PCR; TCRdb's table is partial and in-frame only. The table lists roughly 660,000 clones, over 75% of them singletons. The CDR3 runs to 18 residues. Trimming took 5 bases from V and 0 from J; bases not matched to a gene: 9. Looked up from germline, CDR1 is LGHNT and CDR2 is FRNRAP. The same data also went into a second study, on human thymus T cells.

The chain joins TRBV12-5 to TRBJ2-3; 12 nucleotides align to TRBD2. This receptor was taken from a boy younger than two with a congenital heart defect. Specimen: thymocytes. In DNA, the CDR3 is TGTGCTAGTGGTGGGGGGCTAGCGGGAGGGGGTAGCACAGATACGCAGTATTTT. Translated: CASGGGLAGGGSTDTQYF.